The clone carrying this TCR beta chain was detected many times. This sample is drawn from a study of response to subunit inactivated influenza vaccine. TCRdb redid the calling of the RT-PCR reads with MiXCR, one entry per CDR3 protein. The sample shows 500,000 to 650,000 distinct CDR3 sequences, less than 8% of them seen only once. CDR1 SQVTM and CDR2 ANQGSEA come from the germline V gene. This CDR3 comprises 12 residues. The germline V and J ends were trimmed by 3 bases and 1 base, with 7 bases remaining between them. This receptor was obtained from a man aged 50 to 69 who received an inactivated influenza vaccine. V gene TRBV29-1 combines with J gene TRBJ2-7; D gene uncertain. The specimen comprised PBMCs from blood, sampled around 2 years after vaccination. As DNA, the CDR3 is TGCAGCGTTGATCTAGGATCCTACGAGCAGTACTTC. Its protein product is CSVDLGSYEQYF.